The clone carrying this T cell receptor beta chain has at least ten counts. These data come from a study of T cells in Graves' hyperthyroidism and ophthalmopathy. Study in general: Initial diagnosis, before any treatment, was when peripheral blood was collected.

Researchers amplified the TCR beta CDR3 regions from RNA transcripts. The TCR CDR3 was amplified in a first-round RT-PCR using the HTBI primer set. TCRdb reprocessed the multiplex PCR reads via MiXCR and lists one record per CDR3 protein. In the table there are about 500,000 distinct CDR3 sequences, about 15% of which are singletons. Germline-derived CDR1 and CDR2 are DFQATT and SNEGSKA (reference sequence). The V gene end was trimmed by 0 bases and the J gene end by 13 bases; junction bases not matched to a gene: 6. This CDR3 contains 13 residues. Criteria for exclusion of patients were uncontrolled infection, other autoimmune disease, pregnancy or lactation. Diagnosing involved the use of clinical symptoms, serum thyroxine and TRAb, thyroid ultrasound and orbital computed tomography. Each 10 ml fresh peripheral blood draw supplied the PBMCs.

The receptor was isolated from a woman aged 18-30 years with Graves' ophthalmopathy. The chain carries TRBV20-1 and TRBJ1-6, with 7 nucleotides matching TRBD1. The sequenced material came from blood. CDR3 coding DNA: TGCAGTGCTAGAGAAAGACAGGGTGGGCCCCTCCACTTT. As protein: CSARERQGGPLHF.